This T cell receptor (beta chain) was profiled in a study of cytomegalovirus exposure and HLA in healthy donors. The germline V and J ends were trimmed by 6 bases and 2 bases, with 17 bases remaining between them. The CDR3 totals 15 residues. CDR1 is SEHNR and CDR2 is FQNEAQ in the germline V gene (reference sequence). TCRdb's copy holds only in-frame clones and misses some; the assay was immunoSEQ multiplex PCR. The data show around 60,000 clones, 90% to 95% seen once. What was sequenced was PBMCs. The clonotype comes from a woman between 18 and 29 years old in good health and CMV-seropositive. The chain recombines TRBV7-9 with TRBJ2-7; TRBD2 might be the D (6 bases). The CDR3 nucleotides are TGTGCCAGCAGTCCAACCGGGACTGTAACCTACGAGCAGTACTTC. Protein: CASSPTGTVTYEQYF.